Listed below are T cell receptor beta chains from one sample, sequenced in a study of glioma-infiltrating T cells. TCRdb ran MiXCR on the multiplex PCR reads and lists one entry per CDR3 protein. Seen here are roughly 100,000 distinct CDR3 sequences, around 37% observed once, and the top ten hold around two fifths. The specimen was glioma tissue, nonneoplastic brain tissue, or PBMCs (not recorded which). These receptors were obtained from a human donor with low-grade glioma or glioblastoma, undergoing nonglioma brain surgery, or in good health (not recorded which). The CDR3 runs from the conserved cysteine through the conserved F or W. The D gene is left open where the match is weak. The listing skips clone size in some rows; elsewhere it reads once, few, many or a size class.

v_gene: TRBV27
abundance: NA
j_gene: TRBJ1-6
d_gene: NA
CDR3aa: CASSSRRDYSPLHF
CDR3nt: TGTGCCAGCAGTTCTCGGCGGGACTATTCACCCCTCCACTTT

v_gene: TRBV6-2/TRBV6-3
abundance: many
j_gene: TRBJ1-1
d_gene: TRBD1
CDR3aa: CASSPPGQGMWGTEAFF
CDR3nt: TGTGCCAGCAGTCCGCCCGGACAGGGGATGTGGGGCACTGAAGCTTTCTTT

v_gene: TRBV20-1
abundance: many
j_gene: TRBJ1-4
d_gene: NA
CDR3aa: CSARSVESTNEKLFF
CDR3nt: TGCAGTGCTAGATCTGTCGAATCAACTAATGAAAAACTGTTTTTT

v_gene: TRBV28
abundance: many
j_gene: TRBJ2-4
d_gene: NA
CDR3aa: CASSPRIPKNIQYF
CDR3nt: TGTGCCAGCAGTCCACGGATCCCCAAAAACATTCAGTACTTC

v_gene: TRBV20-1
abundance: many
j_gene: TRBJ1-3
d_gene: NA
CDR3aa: CSARDSRGSGNTIYF
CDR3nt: TGCAGTGCTAGAGATAGCAGGGGATCTGGAAACACCATATATTTT

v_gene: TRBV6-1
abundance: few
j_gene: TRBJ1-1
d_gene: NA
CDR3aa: CASNQGNTEAFF
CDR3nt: TGTGCCAGCAATCAAGGGAACACTGAAGCTTTCTTT

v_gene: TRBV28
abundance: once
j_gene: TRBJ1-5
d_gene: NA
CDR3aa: CASSPLDQPQHF
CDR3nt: TGTGCCAGCAGCCCACTAGATCAGCCCCAGCATTTT

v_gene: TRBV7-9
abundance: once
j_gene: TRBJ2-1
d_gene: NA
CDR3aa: CASSPESYEQFF
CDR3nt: TGTGCCAGCAGCCCAGAGAGCTATGAGCAGTTCTTC

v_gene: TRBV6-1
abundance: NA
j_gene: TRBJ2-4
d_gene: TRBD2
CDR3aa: CASRAGENIQYF
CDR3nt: TGTGCCAGCAGGGCGGGGGAGAACATTCAGTACTTC

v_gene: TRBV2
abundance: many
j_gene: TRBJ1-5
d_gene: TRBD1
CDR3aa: CASSEAKGQGFQPQHF
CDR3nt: TGTGCCAGCAGTGAAGCTAAAGGACAGGGGTTTCAGCCCCAGCATTTT

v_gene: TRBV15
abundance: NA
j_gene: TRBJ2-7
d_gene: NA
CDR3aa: CATSGGAYEQYF
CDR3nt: TGTGCCACCAGCGGAGGTGCCTACGAGCAGTACTTC

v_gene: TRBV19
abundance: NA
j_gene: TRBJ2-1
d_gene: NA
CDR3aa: CASSKGGGYNEQFF
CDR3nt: TGTGCCAGTAGTAAAGGGGGAGGATACAATGAGCAGTTCTTC

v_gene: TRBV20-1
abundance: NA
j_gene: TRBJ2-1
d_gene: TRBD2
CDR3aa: CSATLASGRDLEEQFF
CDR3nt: TGTAGTGCTACCTTGGCTAGCGGGAGAGATTTGGAAGAGCAGTTCTTC

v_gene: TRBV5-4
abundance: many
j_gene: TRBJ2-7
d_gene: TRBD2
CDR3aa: CASSLEGTSGYEQYF
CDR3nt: TGTGCCAGCAGCTTGGAGGGGACTAGCGGCTACGAGCAGTACTTC

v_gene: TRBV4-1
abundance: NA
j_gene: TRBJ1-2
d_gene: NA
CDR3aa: CASSQVAGSNYGYTF
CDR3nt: TGCGCCAGCAGCCAAGTTGCCGGGTCTAACTATGGCTACACCTTC

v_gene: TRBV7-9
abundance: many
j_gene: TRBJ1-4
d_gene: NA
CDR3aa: CASSLEQARGKLFF
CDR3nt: TGTGCCAGCAGCTTAGAACAGGCCAGAGGAAAACTGTTTTTT

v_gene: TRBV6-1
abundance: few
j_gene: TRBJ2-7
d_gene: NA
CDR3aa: CASSELYEQYF
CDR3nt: TGTGCCAGCAGTGAACTTTACGAGCAGTACTTC

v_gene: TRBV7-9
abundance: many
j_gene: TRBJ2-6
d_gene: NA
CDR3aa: CASSLGVLGANVLTF
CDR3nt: TGTGCCAGCAGCTTAGGGGTTCTCGGGGCCAACGTCCTGACTTTC

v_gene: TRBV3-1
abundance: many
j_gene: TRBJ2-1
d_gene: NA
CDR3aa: CASSHRETSYNEQFF
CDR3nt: TGTGCCAGCAGCCACAGGGAGACTTCATACAATGAGCAGTTCTTC

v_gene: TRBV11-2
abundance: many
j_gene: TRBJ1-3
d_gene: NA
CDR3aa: CASSSTWSPSGNTIYF
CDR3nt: TGTGCCAGCAGCTCAACGTGGTCCCCCTCTGGAAACACCATATATTTT

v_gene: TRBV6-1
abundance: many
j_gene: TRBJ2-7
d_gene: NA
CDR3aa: CASSSPSYEQYF
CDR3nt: TGTGCCAGCAGTTCCCCATCCTACGAGCAGTACTTC

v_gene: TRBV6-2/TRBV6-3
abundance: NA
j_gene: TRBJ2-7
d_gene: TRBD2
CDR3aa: CASSGEAGRERYF
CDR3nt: TGTGCCAGCAGTGGGGAAGCGGGACGCGAGCGGTACTTC

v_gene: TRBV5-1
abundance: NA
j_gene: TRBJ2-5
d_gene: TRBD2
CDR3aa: CASSFGLAGRGETQYF
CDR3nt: TGCGCCAGCAGCTTCGGACTAGCGGGGAGGGGTGAGACCCAGTACTTC

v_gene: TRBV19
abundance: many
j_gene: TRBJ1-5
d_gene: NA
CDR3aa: CASSIGQGYSNQPQHF
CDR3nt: TGTGCCAGTAGTATAGGTCAGGGATATAGCAATCAGCCCCAGCATTTT

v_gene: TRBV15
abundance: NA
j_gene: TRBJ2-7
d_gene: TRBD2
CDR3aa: CATSPDGTSGGHEQYF
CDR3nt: TGTGCCACCAGCCCAGACGGGACTAGCGGGGGACACGAGCAGTACTTC

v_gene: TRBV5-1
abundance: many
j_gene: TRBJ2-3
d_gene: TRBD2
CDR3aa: CASSPSAGLAGTDTQYF
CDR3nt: TGCGCCAGCAGCCCCAGCGCGGGACTAGCGGGGACAGATACGCAGTATTTT

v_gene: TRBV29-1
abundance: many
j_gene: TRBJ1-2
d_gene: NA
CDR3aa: CSCYGGVTGYTF
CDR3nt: TGCAGCTGCTATGGGGGCGTTACTGGCTACACCTTC

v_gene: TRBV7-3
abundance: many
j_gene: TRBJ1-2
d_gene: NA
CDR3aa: CASSFGSFYGYTF
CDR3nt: TGTGCCAGCAGCTTTGGCAGCTTCTATGGCTACACCTTC

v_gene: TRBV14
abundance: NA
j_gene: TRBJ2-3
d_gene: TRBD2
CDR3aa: CASPGLAGGPRTDTQYF
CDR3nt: TGTGCCAGCCCGGGACTAGCGGGAGGGCCACGCACAGATACGCAGTATTTT

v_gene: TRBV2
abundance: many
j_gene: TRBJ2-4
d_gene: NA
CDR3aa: CASNGGYAKNIQYF
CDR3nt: TGTGCCAGCAACGGCGGGTACGCCAAAAACATTCAGTACTTC

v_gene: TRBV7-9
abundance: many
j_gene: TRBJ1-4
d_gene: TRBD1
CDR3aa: CASSLGTGLDEKLFF
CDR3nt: TGTGCCAGCAGCCTGGGGACAGGGCTGGATGAAAAACTGTTTTTT

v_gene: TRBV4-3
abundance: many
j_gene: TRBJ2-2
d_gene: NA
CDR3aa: CANSPESSRGSGELFF
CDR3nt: TGCGCCAACAGCCCCGAGAGTAGTCGGGGTTCCGGGGAGCTGTTTTTT

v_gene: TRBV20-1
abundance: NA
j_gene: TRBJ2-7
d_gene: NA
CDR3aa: CSARTGSSYERYF
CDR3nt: TGCAGTGCTAGGACTGGGAGCTCCTACGAGCGGTACTTC

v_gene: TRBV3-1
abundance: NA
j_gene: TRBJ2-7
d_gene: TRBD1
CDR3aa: CASSRPGTGSYKQHF
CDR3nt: TGTGCCAGCAGCCGGCCCGGGACAGGGTCCTACAAGCAGCACTTC

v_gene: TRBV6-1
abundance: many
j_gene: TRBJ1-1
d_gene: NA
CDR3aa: CATRTEGGNTEAFF
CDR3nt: TGTGCCACCCGGACAGAAGGAGGGAACACTGAAGCTTTCTTT

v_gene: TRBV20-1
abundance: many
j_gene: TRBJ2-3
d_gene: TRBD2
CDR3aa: CSARDLGATSGGAVRTDTQYF
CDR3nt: TGCAGTGCTAGAGACCTTGGGGCAACTAGCGGGGGGGCGGTCCGCACAGATACGCAGTATTTT

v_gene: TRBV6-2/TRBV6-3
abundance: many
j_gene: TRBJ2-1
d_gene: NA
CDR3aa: CASSYQGAGNEQFF
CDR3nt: TGTGCCAGCAGTTACCAGGGTGCGGGCAATGAGCAGTTCTTC

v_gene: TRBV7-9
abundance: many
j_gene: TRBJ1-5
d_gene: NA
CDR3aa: CASSLPGPPNQPQHF
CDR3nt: TGTGCCAGCAGCTTACCAGGCCCCCCCAATCAGCCCCAGCATTTT

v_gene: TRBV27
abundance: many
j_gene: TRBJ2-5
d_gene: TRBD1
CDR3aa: CASSSWDRDFQETQYF
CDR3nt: TGTGCCAGCAGTTCCTGGGACAGGGACTTTCAAGAGACCCAGTACTTC

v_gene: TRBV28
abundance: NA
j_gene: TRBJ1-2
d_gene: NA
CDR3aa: CASSEQVADVCGYTF
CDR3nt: TGTGCCAGCAGTGAACAGGTGGCGGATGTCTGTGGCTACACCTTC

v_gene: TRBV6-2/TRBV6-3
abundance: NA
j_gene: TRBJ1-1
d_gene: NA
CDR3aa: CAISYSGGPEAFF
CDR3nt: TGTGCCATCAGTTACTCCGGGGGTCCTGAAGCTTTCTTT

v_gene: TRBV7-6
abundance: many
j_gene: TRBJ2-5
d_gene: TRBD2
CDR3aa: CASSFLAGGAETQYF
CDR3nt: TGTGCCAGCAGCTTCCTCGCGGGGGGAGCAGAGACCCAGTACTTC

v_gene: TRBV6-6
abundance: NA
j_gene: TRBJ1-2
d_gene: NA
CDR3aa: CASSFGEGWGYTF
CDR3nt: TGTGCCAGCAGTTTTGGGGAGGGCTGGGGCTACACCTTC

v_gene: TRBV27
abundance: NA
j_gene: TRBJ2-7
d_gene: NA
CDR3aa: CASGTGGEQYF
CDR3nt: TGTGCCAGCGGGACTGGGGGCGAGCAGTACTTC

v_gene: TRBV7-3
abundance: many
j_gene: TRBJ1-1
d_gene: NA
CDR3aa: CASSLNTGATEAFF
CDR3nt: TGTGCCAGCAGCTTGAACACCGGGGCCACTGAAGCTTTCTTT

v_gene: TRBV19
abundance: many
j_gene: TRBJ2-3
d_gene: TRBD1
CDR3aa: CASSRTGTGADAQYF
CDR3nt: TGTGCCAGTAGTAGAACCGGGACAGGGGCCGATGCGCAGTATTTT

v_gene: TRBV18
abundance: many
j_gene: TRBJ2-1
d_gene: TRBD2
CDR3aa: CASSGLAGETEQFF
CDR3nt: TGTGCCAGCTCAGGACTAGCGGGAGAGACTGAGCAGTTCTTC

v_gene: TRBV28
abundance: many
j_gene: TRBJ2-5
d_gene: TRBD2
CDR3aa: CASSLWRGGQETQYF
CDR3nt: TGTGCCAGCAGTTTATGGCGGGGGGGCCAAGAGACCCAGTACTTC

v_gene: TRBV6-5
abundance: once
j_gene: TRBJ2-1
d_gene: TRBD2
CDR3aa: CASIPSGNTVEQFF
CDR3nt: TGTGCCAGCATCCCGAGCGGGAATACCGTTGAGCAGTTCTTC

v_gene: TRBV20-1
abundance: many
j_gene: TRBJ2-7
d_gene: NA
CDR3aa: CSASSGVWTYEQYF
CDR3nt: TGCAGTGCTAGTTCGGGGGTATGGACCTACGAGCAGTACTTC

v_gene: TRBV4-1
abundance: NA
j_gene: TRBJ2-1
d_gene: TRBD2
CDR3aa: CASSQVGLAGEQFF
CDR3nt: TGCGCCAGCAGCCAAGTCGGACTAGCGGGAGAGCAGTTCTTC

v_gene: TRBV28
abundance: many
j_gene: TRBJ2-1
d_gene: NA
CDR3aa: CASRLRNEQFF
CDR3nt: TGTGCCAGCAGACTGAGAAATGAGCAGTTCTTC

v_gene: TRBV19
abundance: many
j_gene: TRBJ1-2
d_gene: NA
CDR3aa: CASSPGPTGTYGYTF
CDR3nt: TGTGCCAGTAGCCCAGGGCCTACAGGGACCTATGGCTACACCTTC

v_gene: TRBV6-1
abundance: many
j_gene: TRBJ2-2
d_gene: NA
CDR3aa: CASLKQFNTGELFF
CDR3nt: TGTGCCAGCCTCAAGCAATTCAACACCGGGGAGCTGTTTTTT

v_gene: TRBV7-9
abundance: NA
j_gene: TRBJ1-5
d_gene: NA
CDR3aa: CTSSPATGYRPQHF
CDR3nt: TGTACCAGCAGCCCCGCCACAGGGTATCGGCCCCAGCATTTT

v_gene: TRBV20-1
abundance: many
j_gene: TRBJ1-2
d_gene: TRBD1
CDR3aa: CSATGDRVNGYTF
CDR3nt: TGCAGTGCTACGGGGGACAGGGTGAATGGCTACACCTTC

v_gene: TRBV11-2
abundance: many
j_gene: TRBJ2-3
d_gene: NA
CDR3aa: CASRSGSLVATILTDTQYF
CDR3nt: TGTGCCAGCAGGTCCGGGTCCCTAGTTGCGACGATTCTCACAGATACGCAGTATTTT

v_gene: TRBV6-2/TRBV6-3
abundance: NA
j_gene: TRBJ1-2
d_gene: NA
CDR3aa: CVSSYSVSSGYTF
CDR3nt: TGTGTTAGCAGTTACTCCGTGAGTAGTGGCTACACCTTC

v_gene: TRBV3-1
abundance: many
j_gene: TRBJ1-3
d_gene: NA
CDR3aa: CASSGGGAGGNTIYF
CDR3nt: TGTGCCAGCAGCGGCGGGGGGGCTGGAGGAAACACCATATATTTT

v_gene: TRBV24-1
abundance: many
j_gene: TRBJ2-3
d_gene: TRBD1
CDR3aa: CATRGQGSTDTQYF
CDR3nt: TGTGCCACCAGGGGACAGGGTAGCACAGATACGCAGTATTTT